Listed here are 22 T cell receptor beta chains from one sample, sequenced in a study of shared clonotypes between healthy human individuals. Profiling relied on immunoSEQ multiplex PCR, and the TCRdb table lists in-frame clones only, not all of them. The table lists 700,000 to 950,000 clones, 96% of them singletons. CD45RO-negative, CCR7-selected cells formed the naive CD8 fraction, which excluded terminally differentiated effector memory CD45RA+ cells. Sequencing was carried out using naive CD8+ T cells sorted from blood. The source is a man between 25 and 39 years old in good health.

The chain has TRBV7-2 and TRBJ2-7; no firm D call. Germline loops: CDR1 SGHTA, CDR2 FQGNSA. CDR3 size: 14 residues. V was trimmed by 5 bases and J by 4 bases, leaving 15 bases between them. The CDR3 reads CASSHAVDWYEQYF. The CDR3 DNA follows: TGTGCCAGCAGCCATGCAGTAGATTGGTACGAGCAGTACTTC.

V usage is TRBV25-1 and J usage is TRBJ2-7; the match to TRBD1 covers 9 bases. Germline CDR1 MGHDK, CDR2 SYGVNS. The CDR3 extends over 14 amino acids. The J segment lost 6 bases and the V segment lost 6 bases, leaving 9 bases of the junction unmatched. The CDR3 protein is CASSRTGALAEQYF. For the CDR3, the DNA is TGTGCCAGCAGCCGGACAGGGGCGCTGGCCGAGCAGTACTTC.

The chain is built from TRBV27 and TRBJ2-1, with unresolved D. CDR1 and CDR2 from the germline V gene are MNHEY and SMNVEV (reference sequence). There are 14 residues in the CDR3. The germline V and J ends were trimmed by 6 bases and 6 bases, with 15 bases remaining between them. As DNA, the CDR3 is TGTGCCAGCAGGAAGTCAACGCCTGCCAATGAGCAGTTCTTC. This translates into CASRKSTPANEQFF.

This sequence joins TRBV7-7 and TRBJ2-7; D possibly corresponds to TRBD1 (6 bases). This CDR3 region has 14 residues. The V gene lost 3 bases and the J gene lost 6 bases, with 15 bases spanning the gap. Germline lookup yields CDR1 SSHAT and CDR2 FNYEAQ (reference sequence). The CDR3 region is CASSLRPGDSEQYF. The CDR3 nucleotides read TGTGCCAGCAGCTTGAGGCCAGGGGATAGCGAGCAGTACTTC.

The chain joins TRBV12-1 to TRBJ2-1; the table calls TRBD1, which could not be checked here. TRBV12-1 is reported as a pseudogene. The length of the CDR3 is 12 residues. The CDR3 sequence: CASSGTNNEQFF. CDR3 nucleotides: TGTGCCAGCAGCGGGACAAACAATGAGCAGTTCTTC.

The chain employs TRBV14 and TRBJ2-1; D ambiguous. CDR1 SGHDN and CDR2 FVKESK come from the germline V gene. The V end lost 6 bases, the J end lost 3 bases, and 15 bases lay between the germline ends. The CDR3 is made up of 15 amino acids. CDR3 in DNA: TGTGCCAGCAGACCCGACACGTCCAGCTACAATGAGCAGTTCTTC. This sequence encodes CASRPDTSSYNEQFF.

DNA of the CDR3: TGTGCCAGCAGCACTGACAGGTACGAGCAGTACTTC. Its translation: CASSTDRYEQYF. The chain has TRBV5-8 and TRBJ2-7; tentative D call: TRBD1 (6 bases). V lost 4 bases and J lost 4, with 9 bases in between. This CDR3 comprises 12 residues. Germline V gene data show CDR1 as SGHTS and CDR2 as YDEGEE.

The CDR3 DNA sequence: TGTGCCAGCAGAACCTGGGGGGATGGGGGCACAGATACGCAGTATTTT. Translating it yields CASRTWGDGGTDTQYF. The V gene is TRBV28, the J gene TRBJ2-3; possible D gene TRBD2, 6 bases. The CDR3 extends over 16 amino acids. Germline values: CDR1 MDHEN, CDR2 SYDVKM. V lost 6 bases, J lost 1 base, and 17 bases lay in between. The full variable domain, rest sourced from reference TRBV28 and TRBJ2-3, is DVKVTQSSRYLVKRTGEKVFLECVQDMDHENMFWYRQDPGLGLRLIYFSYDVKMKEKGDIPEGYSVSREKKERFSLILESASTNQTSMYLCASRTWGDGGTDTQYFGPGTRLTVL.

The chain links TRBV15 to TRBJ2-7; 7 bases match TRBD2. The trim removed 3 bases at V and 3 bases at J, leaving 8 bases unmatched. Germline values: CDR1 LNHNV, CDR2 YYDKDF (reference sequence). The CDR3 loop spans 15 amino acids. DNA for the CDR3: TGTGCCACCAGCAGGGTTGCTAGCGGAAACTACGAGCAGTACTTC. Encoded protein: CATSRVASGNYEQYF.

V usage is TRBV29-1 and J usage is TRBJ1-2; D is unresolved. The germline V gene has CDR1 SQVTM and CDR2 ANQGSEA. The CDR3 sequence is 15 residues long. Trimming left V 1 base short and J 0 bases short, with 12 bases between. The CDR3: CSVEGADTPNYGYTF. As DNA, the CDR3 is TGCAGCGTTGAAGGGGCAGACACCCCTAACTATGGCTACACCTTC.

This chain connects TRBV7-2 to TRBJ1-5, with TRBD1 as a possible D gene (6 bases). In germline, CDR1 is SGHTA, CDR2 FQGNSA. This CDR3 is 15 amino acids long. The ends were cut back, 3 bases at V and 0 bases at J, with 9 bases in the middle. The CDR3 DNA reads as TGTGCCAGCAGCTTGGGGGCTTATAGCAATCAGCCCCAGCATTTT. Its protein is CASSLGAYSNQPQHF. The complete variable domain, with remaining parts taken from reference TRBV7-2 and TRBJ1-5, reads GAGVSQSPSNKVTEKGKDVELRCDPISGHTALYWYRQSLGQGLEFLIYFQGNSAPDKSGLPSDRFSAERTGGSVSTLTIQRTQQEDSAVYLCASSLGAYSNQPQHFGDGTRLSIL.

This chain joins TRBV30 and TRBJ2-1; maybe TRBD2 (7 bases). The CDR3 is 12 residues long. Germline V CDR1 and CDR2: GTSNPN, SVGIG (reference sequence). The CDR3 nucleotides read TGTGTTAGGGGGGGACATGGGCGTGAGCAGTTCTTC. Protein sequence: CVRGGHGREQFF.

The chain combines TRBV11-2 with TRBJ2-3, with 9 bases fitting TRBD2. With 0 bases clipped from V and 4 bases from J, the junction kept 11 bases outside the gene matches. The CDR3 contains 18 residues. CDR1 and CDR2 from the germline V gene are SGHAT and FQNNGV. CDR3 amino acids: CASSLELPGREGADTQYF. For the CDR3, the DNA is TGTGCCAGCAGCTTAGAACTTCCTGGGCGGGAGGGCGCAGATACGCAGTATTTT.

The V call is TRBV4-1, the J call TRBJ2-3; weak D call: TRBD2 (5 bases). This CDR3 has 15 amino acids. Germline CDR1 reads MGHRA; CDR2 reads YSYEKL. Deletions cut 7 bases from V and 5 bases from J, with 19 bases between. DNA for the CDR3: TGCGCCAGCAAAGTTAACAGCGGTGCAGGAGATACGCAGTATTTT. This gives the protein CASKVNSGAGDTQYF.

Turning to this clone: The identical CDR3 is also encoded by other nucleotide sequences in the sample. V usage is TRBV6-5 and J usage is TRBJ2-1; D might be TRBD2 (6 bases). The CDR3 length is 15 residues. Germline loops: CDR1 MNHEY, CDR2 SVGAGI. The germline V and J ends were trimmed by 1 base and 0 bases, with 7 bases remaining between them. Here the CDR3 reads CASSYLGGSYNEQFF. Written as DNA, the CDR3 is TGTGCCAGCAGTTACTTGGGGGGCTCCTACAATGAGCAGTTCTTC.

V and J are TRBV7-9 and TRBJ1-2; D remains unclear. V lost 2 bases, J lost 6 bases, and 10 bases lay in between. This CDR3 region has 13 residues. Germline-derived CDR1 and CDR2 are SEHNR and FQNEAQ (reference sequence). The chain's CDR3 is CASSLTPADGYTF. For the CDR3, the DNA is TGTGCCAGCAGCTTAACCCCGGCTGATGGCTACACCTTC.

This clone came up once. The J gene is TRBJ2-1, the V gene TRBV4-1, with D possibly matching TRBD2 (5 bases). Trimming removed 6 bases from V and 2 bases from J, with 17 bases in between. There are 16 residues in the CDR3. From germline, CDR1 is MGHRA and CDR2 YSYEKL. CDR3 loop: CASRRTQEVPYNEQFF. The DNA of the CDR3 is TGCGCCAGCAGACGGACTCAAGAAGTCCCCTACAATGAGCAGTTCTTC.

The chain combines TRBV6-1 with TRBJ2-5; D is possibly TRBD2 (6 bases). Germline-derived CDR1 and CDR2 are MNHNS and SASEGT. CDR3 size: 16 residues. Trimming took off 2 bases at V and 5 bases at J, with 18 bases between the two ends. The chain's CDR3 is CASSEQREIMRETQYF. CDR3 nucleotide sequence: TGTGCCAGCAGTGAACAACGGGAGATAATGAGGGAGACCCAGTACTTC.

V gene TRBV10-1 combines with J gene TRBJ1-1; D is perhaps TRBD1 (5 bases). The germline CDR1 and CDR2 sequences are WNHNN and SYGVQD (reference sequence). This CDR3 is 15 amino acids long. V lost 5 bases and J 4 bases, leaving 17 bases between the germline ends. The CDR3 bases are TGCGCCAGCAGTCACAGGCGGTCCGGAGGCACTGAAGCTTTCTTT. This gives the protein CASSHRRSGGTEAFF.

To note about this clone: Other DNA sequences from this sample encode an identical CDR3 as well. The chain combines TRBV7-9 with TRBJ2-7; TRBD2 is a possible D gene (5 bases). The CDR3 sequence is 12 residues long. The V gene lost 8 bases and the J gene lost 3 bases, with 11 bases spanning the gap. Germline loops: CDR1 SEHNR, CDR2 FQNEAQ (reference sequence). The CDR3 nucleotides are TGTGCCAGCTCGTCCGGACTCTACGAGCAGTACTTC. Its translation: CASSSGLYEQYF.

The chain uses TRBV29-1 and TRBJ2-2, with 8 nucleotides matching TRBD2. Looked up from germline, CDR1 is SQVTM and CDR2 is ANQGSEA. The CDR3 sequence is 17 residues long. V was pared by 6 bases and J by 3 bases, with 15 bases of the junction left unmatched. CDR3 DNA sequence: TGCAGCGTCGAAATACCAACTAGCGGTAGATACACCGGGGAGCTGTTTTTT. It yields the protein CSVEIPTSGRYTGELFF.

Notes on this clone: The sample contains more than one DNA sequence encoding this CDR3. The V and J genes are TRBV27 and TRBJ2-7; D call uncertain. V was clipped by 0 bases and J by 0 bases, with 6 bases between them. The germline V gene has CDR1 MNHEY and CDR2 SMNVEV (reference sequence). This CDR3 spans 14 amino acids. CDR3 region: CASSLSLYSYEQYF. In nucleotides, the CDR3 is TGTGCCAGCAGTTTATCTCTCTACTCCTACGAGCAGTACTTC.